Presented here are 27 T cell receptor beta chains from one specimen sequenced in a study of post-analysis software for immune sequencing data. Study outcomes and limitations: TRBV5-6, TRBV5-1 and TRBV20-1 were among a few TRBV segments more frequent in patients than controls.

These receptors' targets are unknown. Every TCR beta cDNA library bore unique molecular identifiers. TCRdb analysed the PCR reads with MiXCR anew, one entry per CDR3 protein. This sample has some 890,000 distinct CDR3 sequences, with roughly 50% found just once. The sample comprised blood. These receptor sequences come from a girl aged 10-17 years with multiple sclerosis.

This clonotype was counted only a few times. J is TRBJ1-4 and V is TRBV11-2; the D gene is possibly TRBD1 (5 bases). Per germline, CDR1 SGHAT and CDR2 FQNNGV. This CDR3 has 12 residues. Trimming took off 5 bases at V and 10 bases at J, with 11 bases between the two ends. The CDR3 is CASSDIRGKLFF. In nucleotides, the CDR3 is TGTGCCAGCAGCGACATTAGGGGAAAACTGTTTTTT.

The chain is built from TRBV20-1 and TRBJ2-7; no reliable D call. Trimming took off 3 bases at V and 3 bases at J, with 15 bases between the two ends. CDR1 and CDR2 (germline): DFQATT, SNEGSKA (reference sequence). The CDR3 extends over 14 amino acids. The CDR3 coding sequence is TGCAGTGCTAGTAATTCTAGGCCGGTCTACGAGCAGTACTTC. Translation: CSASNSRPVYEQYF.

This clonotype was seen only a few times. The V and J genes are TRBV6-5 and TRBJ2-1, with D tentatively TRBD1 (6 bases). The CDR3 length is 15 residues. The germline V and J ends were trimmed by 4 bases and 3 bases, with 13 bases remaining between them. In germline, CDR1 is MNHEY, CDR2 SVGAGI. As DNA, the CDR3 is TGTGCCAGCAGTTCCCGGGACAATCACTACAATGAGCAGTTCTTC. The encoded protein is CASSSRDNHYNEQFF.

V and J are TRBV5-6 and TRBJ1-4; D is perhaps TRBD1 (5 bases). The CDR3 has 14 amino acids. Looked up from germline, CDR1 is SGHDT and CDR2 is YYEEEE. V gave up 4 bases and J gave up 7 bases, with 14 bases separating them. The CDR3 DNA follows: TGTGCCAGCAGCGAAGAAGGGACGGGTGAAAAACTGTTTTTT. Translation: CASSEEGTGEKLFF. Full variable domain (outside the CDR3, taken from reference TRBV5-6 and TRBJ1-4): DAGVTQSPTHLIKTRGQQVTLRCSPKSGHDTVSWYQQALGQGPQFIFQYYEEEERQRGNFPDRFSGHQFPNYSSELNVNALLLGDSALYLCASSEEGTGEKLFFGSGTQLSVL.

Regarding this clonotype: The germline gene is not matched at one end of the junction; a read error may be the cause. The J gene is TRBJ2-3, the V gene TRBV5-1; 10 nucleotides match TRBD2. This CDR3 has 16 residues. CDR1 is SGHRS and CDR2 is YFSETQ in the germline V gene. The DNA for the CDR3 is TGCGCCAGCAGCTTGTCAGAGCGGGAGGGCACAGATATGCAGTATTTT. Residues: CASSLSEREGTDMQYF.

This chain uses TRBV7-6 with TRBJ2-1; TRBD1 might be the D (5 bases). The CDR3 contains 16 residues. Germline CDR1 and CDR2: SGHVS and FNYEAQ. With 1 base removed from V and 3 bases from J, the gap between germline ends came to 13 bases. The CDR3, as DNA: TGTGCCAGCAGCTTAGTATCGTTTAGGGGCTACAATGAGCAGTTCTTC. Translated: CASSLVSFRGYNEQFF.

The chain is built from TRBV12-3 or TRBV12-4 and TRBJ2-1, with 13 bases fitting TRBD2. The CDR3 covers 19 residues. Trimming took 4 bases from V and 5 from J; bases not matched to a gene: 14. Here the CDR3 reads CASSSPWTSGSSSHNEQFF. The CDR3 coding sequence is TGTGCCAGCAGTTCCCCATGGACTAGCGGGAGTAGTTCGCACAATGAGCAGTTCTTC.

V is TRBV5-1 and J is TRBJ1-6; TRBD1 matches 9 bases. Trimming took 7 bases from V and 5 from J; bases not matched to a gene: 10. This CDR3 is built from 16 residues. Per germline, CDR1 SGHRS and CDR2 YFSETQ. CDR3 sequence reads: CASGSGTGTNNSPLHF. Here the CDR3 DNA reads TGCGCCAGCGGATCCGGGACAGGGACCAATAATTCACCCCTCCACTTT. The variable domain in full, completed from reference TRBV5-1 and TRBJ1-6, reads KAGVTQTPRYLIKTRGQQVTLSCSPISGHRSVSWYQQTPGQGLQFLFEYFSETQRNKGNFPGRFSGRQFSNSRSEMNVSTLELGDSALYLCASGSGTGTNNSPLHFGNGTRLTVT.

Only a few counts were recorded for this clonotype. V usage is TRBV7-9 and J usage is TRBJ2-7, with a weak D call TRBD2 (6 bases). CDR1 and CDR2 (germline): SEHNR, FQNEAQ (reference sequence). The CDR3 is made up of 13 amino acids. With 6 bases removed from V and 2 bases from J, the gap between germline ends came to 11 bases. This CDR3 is CASRGDSAYEQYF. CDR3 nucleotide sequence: TGTGCCAGCAGAGGGGACTCCGCCTACGAGCAGTACTTC.

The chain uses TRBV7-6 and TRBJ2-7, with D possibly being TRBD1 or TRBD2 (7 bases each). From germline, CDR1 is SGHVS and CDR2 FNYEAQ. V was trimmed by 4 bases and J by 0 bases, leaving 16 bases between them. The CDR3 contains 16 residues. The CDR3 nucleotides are TGTGCCAGCAGCTCCCTCCCAGGGGGGGGCTCCTACGAGCAGTACTTC. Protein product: CASSSLPGGGSYEQYF.

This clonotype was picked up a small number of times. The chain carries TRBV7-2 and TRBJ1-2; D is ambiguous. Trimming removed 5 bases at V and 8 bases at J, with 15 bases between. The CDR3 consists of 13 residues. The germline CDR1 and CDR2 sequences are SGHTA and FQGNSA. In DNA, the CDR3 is TGTGCCAGCAGCGAGACCTCACATGGGGGCTACACCTTC. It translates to CASSETSHGGYTF.

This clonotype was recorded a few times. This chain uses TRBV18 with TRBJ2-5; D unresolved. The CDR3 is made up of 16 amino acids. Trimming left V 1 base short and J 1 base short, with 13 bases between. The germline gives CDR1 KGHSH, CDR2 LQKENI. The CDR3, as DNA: TGTGCCAGCTCACCACGCCCGCAAGTACCCCAAGAGACCCAGTACTTC. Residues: CASSPRPQVPQETQYF.

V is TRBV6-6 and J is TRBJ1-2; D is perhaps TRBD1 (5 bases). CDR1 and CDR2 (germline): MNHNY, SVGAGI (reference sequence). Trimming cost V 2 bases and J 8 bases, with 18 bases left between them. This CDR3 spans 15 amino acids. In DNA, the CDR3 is TGTGCCAGCAGTTACACCGAACGGGGCCCGAGGGGCTACACCTTC. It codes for CASSYTERGPRGYTF.

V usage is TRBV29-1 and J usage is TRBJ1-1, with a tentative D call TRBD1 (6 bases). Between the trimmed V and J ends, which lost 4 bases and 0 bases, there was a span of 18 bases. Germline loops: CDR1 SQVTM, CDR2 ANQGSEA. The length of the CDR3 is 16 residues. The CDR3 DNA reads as TGCAGCGTTGTCGGGACAAGGGCCATAATGAACACTGAAGCTTTCTTT. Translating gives CSVVGTRAIMNTEAFF.

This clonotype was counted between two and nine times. The CDR3: CASSLGRTGDEQFF. Here the CDR3 DNA reads TGTGCCAGCAGCTTAGGGAGGACAGGGGATGAGCAGTTCTTC. The J gene is TRBJ2-1, the V gene TRBV7-8, with 9 nucleotides matching TRBD1. This CDR3 spans 14 amino acids. Germline values: CDR1 SGHVS, CDR2 FQNEAQ. J was trimmed by 8 bases and V by 1 base; bases with no gene match: 3.

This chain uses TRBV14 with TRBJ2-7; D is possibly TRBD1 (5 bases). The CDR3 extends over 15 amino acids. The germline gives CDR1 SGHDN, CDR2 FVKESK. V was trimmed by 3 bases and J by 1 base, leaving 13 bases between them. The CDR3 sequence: CASSHLRVRSYEQYF. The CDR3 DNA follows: TGTGCCAGCAGCCACCTCAGGGTGCGTTCCTACGAGCAGTACTTC.

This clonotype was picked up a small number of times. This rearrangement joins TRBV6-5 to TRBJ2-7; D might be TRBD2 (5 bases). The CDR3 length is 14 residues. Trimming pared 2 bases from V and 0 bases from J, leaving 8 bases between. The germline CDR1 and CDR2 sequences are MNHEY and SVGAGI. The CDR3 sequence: CASSYQRFSYEQYF. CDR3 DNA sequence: TGTGCCAGCAGTTACCAGCGGTTCTCCTACGAGCAGTACTTC.

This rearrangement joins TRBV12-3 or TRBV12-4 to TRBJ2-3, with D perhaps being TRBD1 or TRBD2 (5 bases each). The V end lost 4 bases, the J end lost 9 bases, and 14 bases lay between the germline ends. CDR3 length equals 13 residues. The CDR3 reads CASSYGGKGTQYF. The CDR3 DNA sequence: TGTGCCAGCAGTTATGGGGGAAAGGGAACGCAGTATTTT.

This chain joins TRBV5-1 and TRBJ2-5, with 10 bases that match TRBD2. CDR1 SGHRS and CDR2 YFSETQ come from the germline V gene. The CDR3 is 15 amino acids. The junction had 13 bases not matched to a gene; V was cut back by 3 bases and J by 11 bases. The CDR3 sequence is CASSSSGRADNEQYF. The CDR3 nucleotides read TGCGCCAGCAGCTCGAGCGGGAGGGCCGATAATGAGCAGTACTTC.

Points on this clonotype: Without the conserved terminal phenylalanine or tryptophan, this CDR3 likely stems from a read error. The CDR3 spells CSAIGTSGSRGSYEQYY. In DNA, the CDR3 is TGCAGTGCTATCGGGACTAGCGGGAGTAGGGGCTCCTACGAGCAGTACTAC. The chain uses TRBV20-1 and TRBJ2-7; 14 bases line up with TRBD2. With V trimmed by 4 bases and J by 0 bases, 8 bases remained unmatched. The CDR3 has 17 amino acids. CDR1 DFQATT and CDR2 SNEGSKA come from the germline V gene (reference sequence).

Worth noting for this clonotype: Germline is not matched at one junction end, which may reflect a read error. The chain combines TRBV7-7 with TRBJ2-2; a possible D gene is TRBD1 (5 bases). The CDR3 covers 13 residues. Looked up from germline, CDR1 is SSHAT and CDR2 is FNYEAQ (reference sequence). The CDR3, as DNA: TGTGCTAGCAGCTTCGGTGACAGCGGGGAGCTGTTTTTT. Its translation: CASSFGDSGELFF.

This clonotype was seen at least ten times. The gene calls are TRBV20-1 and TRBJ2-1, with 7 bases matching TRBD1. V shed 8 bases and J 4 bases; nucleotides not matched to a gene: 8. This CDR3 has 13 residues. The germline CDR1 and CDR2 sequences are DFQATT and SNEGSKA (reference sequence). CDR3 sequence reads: CSPQWDRYNEQFF. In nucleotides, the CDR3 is TGCAGTCCCCAATGGGACAGATACAATGAGCAGTTCTTC.

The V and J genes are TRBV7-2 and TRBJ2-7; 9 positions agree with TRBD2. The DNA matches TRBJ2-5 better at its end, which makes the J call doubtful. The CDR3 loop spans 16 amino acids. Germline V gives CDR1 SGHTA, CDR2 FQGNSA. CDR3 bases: TGTGCCAGCAGCTTAGTCGCTAGCGGGACTATGGGGACCCAGTACTTC. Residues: CASSLVASGTMGTQYF.

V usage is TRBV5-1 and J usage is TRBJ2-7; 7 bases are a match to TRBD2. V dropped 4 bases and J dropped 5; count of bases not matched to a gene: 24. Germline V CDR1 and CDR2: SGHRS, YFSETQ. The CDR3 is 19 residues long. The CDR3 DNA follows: TGCGCCAGCAGCGCGTTATGGCTAGCGGATCCTCTCCAAAAAAACGAGCAGTACTTC. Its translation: CASSALWLADPLQKNEQYF.

The CDR3: CAISEPPGRTHYEQYF. CDR3 in DNA: TGTGCCATCAGTGAACCTCCGGGACGGACCCACTACGAGCAGTACTTC. V and J are TRBV10-3 and TRBJ2-7, with D perhaps assigned TRBD1 or TRBD2 (5 bases each). The V end lost 3 bases, the J end lost 3 bases, and 18 bases lay between the germline ends. Germline V lookup: CDR1 ENHRY, CDR2 SYGVKD. The CDR3 runs to 16 residues.

DNA for the CDR3: TGTGCCAGCCCGGGGGACAATTCTAACTATGGCTACACCTTC. Translation: CASPGDNSNYGYTF. V usage is TRBV12-3 or TRBV12-4 and J usage is TRBJ1-2; D is perhaps TRBD1 (6 bases). V was pared by 8 bases and J by 0 bases, with 13 bases between. This CDR3 is built from 14 residues.

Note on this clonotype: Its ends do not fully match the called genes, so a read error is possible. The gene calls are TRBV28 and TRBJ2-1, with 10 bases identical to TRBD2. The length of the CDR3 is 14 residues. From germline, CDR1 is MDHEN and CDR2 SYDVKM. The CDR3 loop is CAGRWISGGNEQFF. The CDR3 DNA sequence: TGTGCCGGCAGGTGGATTAGCGGGGGGAATGAGCAGTTCTTC.